This T cell receptor (beta chain) was found in a study of T cells in Graves' hyperthyroidism and ophthalmopathy. Study-level findings and limits: Ophthalmopathy could be told apart from stable hyperthyroidism with a 13 V-J model.

Notes on this clonotype: What it binds is not known.

Germline V gene lookup returns CDR1 SQVTM and CDR2 ANQGSEA. Trimming removed 6 bases from V and 0 bases from J, with 9 bases in between. The CDR3 is 13 residues long. Template material for amplifying TCR beta CDR3 regions consisted of RNA transcripts. Using the HTBI primer set, a first-round RT-PCR was run on the TCR CDR3. A single record per CDR3 protein comes from TCRdb applying MiXCR to the multiplex PCR reads. The sample has more than 600,000 distinct CDR3 sequences, over 15% seen once. The chain employs TRBV29-1 and TRBJ1-3; no definite D call. This receptor was obtained from a man aged 18 to 29 with Graves' hyperthyroidism. The sequenced material came from blood. The CDR3: CSVVGSSGNTIYF. The DNA of the CDR3 is TGCAGCGTGGTGGGAAGCTCTGGAAACACCATATATTTT.